This T cell receptor beta chain was found in a study of cytomegalovirus exposure and HLA in healthy donors. PCR primers comprised 60 Vbeta and 13 Jbeta primers. Assay used: immunoSEQ multiplex PCR; TCRdb lists only in-frame clones, some missing. Of roughly 200,000 clones listed, about 82% are singletons. This sequence was found in a woman between 50 and 59 years old in good health and CMV-seronegative. Specimen: PBMCs.

The CDR3 region is CASAPGQGVYSNQPQHF. CDR3 nucleotides: TGTGCCAGCGCCCCGGGACAGGGGGTCTATAGCAATCAGCCCCAGCATTTT. J is TRBJ1-5 and V is TRBV7-2; 11 bases are shared with TRBD1. The CDR3 runs 17 residues. Germline CDR1 and CDR2: SGHTA and FQGNSA. J lost 0 bases, V lost 8 bases, and 9 bases had no gene match. The full variable domain, its missing parts supplied by reference TRBV7-2 and TRBJ1-5, is GAGVSQSPSNKVTEKGKDVELRCDPISGHTALYWYRQSLGQGLEFLIYFQGNSAPDKSGLPSDRFSAERTGGSVSTLTIQRTQQEDSAVYLCASAPGQGVYSNQPQHFGDGTRLSIL.